The present T cell receptor beta chain was sequenced within a study of T-cell reconstitution after alpha-beta-depleted transplantation in children. Trimming removed 2 bases from V and 5 bases from J; junction bases left unmatched: 11. Germline V gene lookup returns CDR1 MDHEN and CDR2 SYDVKM. CDR3 size: 17 residues. It was with unique molecular identifiers that the TCRbeta library was prepared. One entry per CDR3 protein, called by TCRdb with MiXCR from the PCR reads. The sample lists 250,000 or so distinct CDR3 sequences; around 7.5% were seen once. Study findings and constraints: Diversity and T-cell counts at one year after transplant derived mostly from new T cells.

This clonotype was picked up many times. Antigen unknown. Sequencing was performed on PBMCs, mostly from graft donor cells, taken 180 days after TCRalphabeta/CD19-depleted stem cell transplant. The V and J genes are TRBV28 and TRBJ2-1; 8 bases are a match to TRBD2. The sequence came from a male patient aged 5 to 17 who had a stem cell transplant for acute lymphoblastic leukemia, so the T cells may come from the graft donor. The DNA for the CDR3 is TGTGCCAGCAGTTTAGGCTCGGGAGGGCCTGGGAACAATGAGCAGTTCTTC. This translates into CASSLGSGGPGNNEQFF.